The 14 T cell receptor beta chains below come from one sample, sequenced in a study of blood T cell repertoires in COVID-19. Generated by immunoSEQ multiplex PCR, the TCRdb table keeps only in-frame clones and is missing some. The sample shows about 88,000 clones, roughly nine tenths of them seen only once. Specimen: peripheral blood. These receptors came from a human donor with active COVID-19. The donor label of this sample is uncertain.

Here the CDR3 reads CASSYAAGETYEQYF. The DNA for the CDR3 is TGTGCCAGCAGTTACGCGGCGGGGGAGACCTACGAGCAGTACTTC. The rearrangement joins TRBV6-5 to TRBJ2-7; TRBD2 matches 7 bases. This CDR3 has 15 amino acids. Per germline, CDR1 MNHEY and CDR2 SVGAGI. V trimming: 2 bases; J trimming: 2 bases; junction bases outside the gene matches: 6.

The chain recombines TRBV18 with TRBJ1-1, with 12 bases fitting TRBD1. In germline, CDR1 is KGHSH, CDR2 LQKENI. J lost 10 bases, V lost 2 bases, and 5 bases had no gene match. The CDR3 extends over 14 amino acids. The CDR3 sequence is CASSPGGQGAPAFF. CDR3 coding DNA: TGTGCCAGCTCACCAGGGGGACAGGGGGCCCCAGCTTTCTTT.

The chain has TRBV6-1 and TRBJ1-1, with 9 bases lining up with TRBD1. With 4 bases clipped from V and 1 base from J, the junction kept 10 bases outside the gene matches. Germline lookup yields CDR1 MNHNS and CDR2 SASEGT. The CDR3 contains 17 residues. CDR3 region: CASSARTGATENTEAFF. Written as DNA, the CDR3 is TGTGCCAGCAGTGCCAGGACAGGGGCGACGGAGAACACTGAAGCTTTCTTT.

This clone was observed a single time. The chain combines TRBV3-1 (or the pseudogene TRBV3-2) with TRBJ2-1; 10 nucleotides agree with TRBD2. The germline CDR1 and CDR2 sequences are LGHDT and YNNKEL (reference sequence). J lost 5 bases, V lost 4 bases, and 8 bases had no gene match. The CDR3 length is 16 residues. The DNA of the CDR3 is TGTGCCAGCAGCCGGAACCTAGCGGGGGCCGACAATGAGCAGTTCTTC. This codes for CASSRNLAGADNEQFF.

This rearrangement joins TRBV7-2 to TRBJ1-1, with D unclear. The CDR3 has 14 amino acids. Germline CDR1 is SGHTA and CDR2 is FQGNSA. Trimming removed 4 bases at V and 11 bases at J, with 20 bases between. The DNA for the CDR3 is TGTGCCAGCAGCTCTAGGACGGCCCCTCGAGGGGCTTTCTTT. It codes for CASSSRTAPRGAFF.

V gene TRBV3-1 (or the pseudogene TRBV3-2) combines with J gene TRBJ2-5, with D maybe TRBD1 (5 bases). Germline V gene data show CDR1 as LGHDT and CDR2 as YNNKEL (reference sequence). This CDR3 spans 13 amino acids. V dropped 4 bases and J dropped 6 bases, with 12 bases sitting between them. The chain's CDR3 is CASSPSRVQTQYF. The CDR3 bases are TGTGCCAGCAGCCCTTCCAGGGTGCAGACCCAGTACTTC.

The CDR3, as DNA: TGTGCTAGTGGTTTGGTAGTGCGAGGTTTTCCAGATACGCAGTATTTT. It specifies CASGLVVRGFPDTQYF. The chain recombines TRBV12-5 with TRBJ2-3; D ambiguous. V was pared by 0 bases and J by 4 bases, with 14 bases between. Germline loops: CDR1 LGHNT, CDR2 FRNRAP. The length of the CDR3 is 16 residues.

The chain joins TRBV25-1 to TRBJ2-7; 9 bases agree with TRBD1. J lost 2 bases, V lost 4 bases, and 6 bases had no gene match. Germline V CDR1 and CDR2: MGHDK, SYGVNS. CDR3 length: 15 residues. The CDR3 nucleotides are TGTGCCAGCAGTGGTTTTGGGACAGGGACCTACGAGCAGTACTTC. It encodes CASSGFGTGTYEQYF.

This chain uses TRBV6-2 or TRBV6-3 with TRBJ1-2; maybe TRBD1 (6 bases). V was shortened by 5 bases and J by 3 bases, with 16 bases between the two germline ends. The CDR3 length is 15 residues. Germline CDR1 MNHEY, CDR2 SVGEGT. This CDR3 reads CASSELAGVDYGYTF. The DNA of the CDR3 is TGTGCCAGCAGTGAGCTCGCAGGGGTTGACTATGGCTACACCTTC.

This chain uses TRBV5-6 with TRBJ1-1; weak D call: TRBD1 (6 bases). Germline CDR1 SGHDT, CDR2 YYEEEE. Trimming pared 4 bases from V and 1 base from J, leaving 17 bases between. There are 16 residues in the CDR3. The CDR3 sequence: CASSARGIQANTEAFF. DNA for the CDR3: TGTGCCAGCAGCGCCAGGGGCATACAAGCGAACACTGAAGCTTTCTTT.

The rearrangement uses TRBV18 and TRBJ1-6, with D maybe TRBD1 (5 bases). Trimming pared 6 bases from V and 3 bases from J, leaving 9 bases between. CDR3 length: 14 residues. Germline V gene sequence: CDR1 KGHSH, CDR2 LQKENI. CDR3: CASSLTDYNSPLHF. CDR3 DNA sequence: TGTGCCAGCTCCCTGACAGACTATAATTCACCCCTCCACTTT.

The chain uses TRBV5-6 and TRBJ1-2, with 9 bases that match TRBD1. The length of the CDR3 is 15 residues. Germline CDR1 and CDR2: SGHDT and YYEEEE. The V and J ends lost 4 bases and 5 bases, in that order; junction bases with no gene match: 9. The CDR3 DNA follows: TGTGCCAGCAGCCCTGACAGGGGGACTCGGTATGGCTACACCTTC. This translates into CASSPDRGTRYGYTF.

V is TRBV12-3 or TRBV12-4 and J is TRBJ1-3, with TRBD1 as a possible D gene (6 bases). The CDR3 covers 13 residues. V was shortened by 10 bases and J by 0 bases, with 10 bases between the two germline ends. This chain's CDR3 is CATRTASGNTIYF. The CDR3 DNA sequence: TGTGCCACCCGGACAGCCTCTGGAAACACCATATATTTT.

The chain couples TRBV5-1 to TRBJ1-3; 11 bases are a match to TRBD1. The germline gives CDR1 SGHRS, CDR2 YFSETQ. This CDR3 comprises 16 residues. V lost 4 bases, J lost 1 base, and 4 bases stayed unmatched. In DNA form, the CDR3 reads TGCGCCAGCAGCGGCGGGACAGGGGGTTCTGGAAACACCATATATTTT. Amino acids: CASSGGTGGSGNTIYF.